The 31 T cell receptor beta chains given below trace back to one sample, sequenced in a study of technical replicates of blood from a few donors. Clones were sequenced by immunoSEQ multiplex PCR, and TCRdb holds only the in-frame ones, with some missing. The data contain 65,000 to 75,000 clones, roughly 86% of them singletons. Specimen: PBMCs. These receptors all come from a human donor in good health. Some clones in this sample may be carry-over from other donors' samples.

This rearrangement joins TRBV4-2 to TRBJ2-1, with TRBD2 as a possible D gene (6 bases). V shed 1 base and J shed 1 base, with 11 bases lying between them. CDR3 size: 16 residues. Germline CDR1 LGHNA, CDR2 YNFKEQ. Written as DNA, the CDR3 is TGTGCCAGCAGCCAAGGTGGGGCGGGGTCCTACAATGAGCAGTTCTTC. Protein sequence: CASSQGGAGSYNEQFF.

This chain connects TRBV5-1 to TRBJ1-1; TRBD1 agrees at 8 bases. Germline CDR1 and CDR2: SGHRS and YFSETQ. V lost 0 bases and J lost 0; bases outside the gene matches: 7. This CDR3 contains 17 residues. CDR3 DNA: TGCGCCAGCAGCTTGGCTGTGACAGGGGCAATGAACACTGAAGCTTTCTTT. Translated: CASSLAVTGAMNTEAFF.

The chain carries TRBV13 and TRBJ1-6; TRBD1 matches 7 bases. CDR1 PRHDT and CDR2 FYEKMQ come from the germline V gene (reference sequence). The V gene end was trimmed by 2 bases and the J gene end by 6 bases; junction bases not matched to a gene: 1. The CDR3 extends over 14 amino acids. The CDR3 reads CASSLNRGNSPLHF. In DNA form, the CDR3 reads TGTGCCAGCAGCTTAAACAGGGGTAATTCACCCCTCCACTTT.

CDR3 nucleotide sequence: TGTGCCAGCAGCCCCCGACAGGGAAACACCTACGAGCAGTACTTC. Its translation: CASSPRQGNTYEQYF. This chain links TRBV9 with TRBJ2-7; 7 bases align to TRBD1. This CDR3 is built from 15 residues. V dropped 4 bases and J dropped 2; count of bases not matched to a gene: 9. Germline V gene data show CDR1 as SGDLS and CDR2 as YYNGEE.

The rearrangement joins TRBV6-1 to TRBJ1-2, with 8 bases that match TRBD1. V shed 6 bases, J shed 1 base, and the junction held 4 bases outside the gene matches. The CDR3 extends over 14 amino acids. Per the germline V gene, CDR1 is MNHNS and CDR2 is SASEGT. The CDR3 coding sequence is TGTGCCAGCAGCCCGACAGGGGTTAACTATGGCTACACCTTC. It encodes CASSPTGVNYGYTF.

The chain combines TRBV11-2 with TRBJ1-6; TRBD1 matches 9 bases. From germline, CDR1 is SGHAT and CDR2 FQNNGV. After removal of 6 bases from V and 7 bases from J, the junction contained 7 bases not matched to a gene. This CDR3 is 15 amino acids long. CDR3 sequence: CASRPGTGRNSPLHF. In DNA form, the CDR3 reads TGTGCCAGCAGACCAGGGACAGGGAGAAATTCACCCCTCCACTTT.

The chain recombines TRBV14 with TRBJ2-6; D is uncertain. The CDR3 is 16 residues long. CDR1 SGHDN and CDR2 FVKESK come from the germline V gene. V lost 1 base and J lost 1, with 8 bases in between. CDR3 DNA: TGTGCCAGCAGCCAAGGCATCGGGTCTGGGGCCAACGTCCTGACTTTC. It specifies CASSQGIGSGANVLTF. Complete variable domain (other parts from reference TRBV14 and TRBJ2-6): EAGVTQFPSHSVIEKGQTVTLRCDPISGHDNLYWYRRVMGKEIKFLLHFVKESKQDESGMPNNRFLAERTGGTYSTLKVQPAELEDSGVYFCASSQGIGSGANVLTFGAGSRLTVL.

The chain recombines TRBV30 with TRBJ1-5, with TRBD1 as a possible D gene (5 bases). The V end was cut by 1 base, the J end by 3 bases, with 7 bases between. This CDR3 has 13 residues. Per the germline V gene, CDR1 is GTSNPN and CDR2 is SVGIG (reference sequence). CDR3 loop: CAWSARVNQPQHF. The CDR3 DNA reads as TGTGCCTGGAGTGCCAGGGTCAATCAGCCCCAGCATTTT.

The rearrangement links TRBV5-4 to TRBJ1-4; 9 bases line up with TRBD1. Germline loops: CDR1 SGHNT, CDR2 YYREEE (reference sequence). Trimming at V came to 3 bases and at J to 8 bases, leaving 2 bases not matched to a gene. The CDR3 is made up of 13 amino acids. The CDR3 nucleotides read TGTGCCAGCAGCTCCGGGACAGGGGAAAAACTGTTTTTT. Translated: CASSSGTGEKLFF.

This clone was counted a single time. V gene TRBV29-1 combines with J gene TRBJ2-7; tentative D call: TRBD1 (5 bases). Germline V gene data show CDR1 as SQVTM and CDR2 as ANQGSEA. The CDR3 length is 14 residues. V lost 5 bases and J 4 bases, leaving 18 bases between the germline ends. The DNA of the CDR3 is TGCAGCGTTACACAGGACCTTTTGGGTTACGAGCAGTACTTC. This codes for CSVTQDLLGYEQYF.

The chain joins TRBV29-1 to TRBJ2-4; TRBD2 agrees at 7 bases. CDR3 length equals 12 residues. The V and J ends lost 7 bases and 5 bases, in that order; junction bases with no gene match: 5. Germline V gene lookup returns CDR1 SQVTM and CDR2 ANQGSEA. CDR3: CSASLAENIQYF. DNA of the CDR3: TGCAGCGCGTCCCTAGCGGAAAACATTCAGTACTTC.

The rearrangement links TRBV5-1 to TRBJ2-7; D gene ambiguous. Germline V gene data show CDR1 as SGHRS and CDR2 as YFSETQ. Trimming pared 3 bases from V and 2 bases from J, leaving 12 bases between. The CDR3 is 14 amino acids. CDR3 nucleotides: TGCGCCAGCAGCTCCACCGCGGAGACCTACGAGCAGTACTTC. Translation: CASSSTAETYEQYF.

V usage is TRBV6-4 and J usage is TRBJ2-1, with no clear D. Looked up from germline, CDR1 is MRHNA and CDR2 is SNTAGT. The CDR3 loop spans 12 amino acids. The V and J ends lost 2 bases and 10 bases respectively, with 9 bases between them. The CDR3 loop reads CASSDGVGEQFF. In DNA, the CDR3 is TGTGCCAGCAGTGACGGAGTCGGAGAGCAGTTCTTC.

The rearrangement links TRBV27 to TRBJ2-3; TRBD1 agrees at 7 bases. V lost 5 bases, J lost 4 bases, and 12 bases stayed unmatched. CDR1 and CDR2 (germline): MNHEY, SMNVEV (reference sequence). The CDR3 contains 16 residues. The CDR3 here is CASSTLTGNLPDTQYF. DNA of the CDR3: TGTGCCAGCAGTACACTGACAGGGAATTTACCAGATACGCAGTATTTT.

This clone came up once. The V and J genes are TRBV30 and TRBJ1-5, with 11 bases aligning to TRBD1. The germline V gene encodes CDR1 GTSNPN and CDR2 SVGIG (reference sequence). This CDR3 is 16 amino acids long. V lost 5 bases, J lost 0 bases, and 6 bases stayed unmatched. CDR3 coding DNA: TGTGCCTGGGGGACAGGGGGGCCGTATAGCAATCAGCCCCAGCATTTT. It is translated as CAWGTGGPYSNQPQHF.

The V call is TRBV5-1, the J call TRBJ2-1; D remains unclear. Trimming stripped 1 base from V and 10 bases from J, with 12 bases between. This CDR3 comprises 13 residues. Germline V CDR1 and CDR2: SGHRS, YFSETQ. The CDR3 protein is CASSLFSEREQFF. CDR3 coding DNA: TGCGCCAGCAGCTTGTTTAGTGAAAGAGAGCAGTTCTTC. The complete variable domain, with remaining parts taken from reference TRBV5-1 and TRBJ2-1, reads KAGVTQTPRYLIKTRGQQVTLSCSPISGHRSVSWYQQTPGQGLQFLFEYFSETQRNKGNFPGRFSGRQFSNSRSEMNVSTLELGDSALYLCASSLFSEREQFFGPGTRLTVL.

The chain has TRBV7-3 and TRBJ2-1; the match to TRBD2 covers 8 bases. Germline CDR1 SGHTA, CDR2 FQGTGA. This CDR3 is 15 amino acids long. The ends lost 5 bases at V and 6 bases at J; junction bases unmatched: 9. Written as DNA, the CDR3 is TGTGCCAGCAGCCCCGGTCTAGCGGGTGTCAATGAGCAGTTCTTC. This sequence encodes CASSPGLAGVNEQFF.

This clone has more than one count but fewer than ten. CDR3 bases: TGTGCCAGTAGCCATGACGAAGTACAGGGCGGGGAGCTGTTTTTT. Amino acids: CASSHDEVQGGELFF. The V and J genes are TRBV19 and TRBJ2-2, with D perhaps matching TRBD1 (6 bases). CDR1 is LNHDA and CDR2 is SQIVND in the germline V gene (reference sequence). Trimming took 6 bases from V and 7 from J, leaving 18 bases between them. The CDR3 has 15 amino acids.

This chain links TRBV27 with TRBJ1-1; the D is unclear. The CDR3 runs to 14 residues. Germline V lookup: CDR1 MNHEY, CDR2 SMNVEV (reference sequence). V dropped 3 bases and J dropped 0 bases, with 8 bases sitting between them. The CDR3 region is CASSLTGVNTEAFF. The CDR3 nucleotides are TGTGCCAGCAGTTTGACCGGGGTGAACACTGAAGCTTTCTTT.

The chain combines TRBV6-6 with TRBJ2-7; D is uncertain. This CDR3 comprises 11 residues. In germline, CDR1 is MNHNY, CDR2 SVGAGI (reference sequence). V was cut by 7 bases and J by 9 bases, with 13 bases left in between. As DNA, the CDR3 is TGTGCCAGCACCGACAATTTGGTGCAGTACTTC. Protein product: CASTDNLVQYF.

This chain joins TRBV19 and TRBJ1-5; D is uncertain. V lost 6 bases and J lost 4, with 7 bases in between. Germline lookup yields CDR1 LNHDA and CDR2 SQIVND (reference sequence). This CDR3 is 12 amino acids long. CDR3 amino acids: CASSTVNQPQHF. The CDR3 DNA follows: TGTGCCAGTAGCACAGTAAATCAGCCCCAGCATTTT.

This rearrangement joins TRBV4-1 to TRBJ2-7; D possibly corresponds to TRBD2 (6 bases). Germline values: CDR1 MGHRA, CDR2 YSYEKL. Trimming removed 0 bases at V and 5 bases at J, with 14 bases between. This CDR3 region has 15 residues. CDR3: CASSQDGAGANEQYF. CDR3 in DNA: TGCGCCAGCAGCCAAGATGGAGCGGGTGCTAACGAGCAGTACTTC.

There are a few counts of this clone. This chain connects TRBV5-1 to TRBJ1-4; 7 nucleotides agree with TRBD1. The CDR3 extends over 14 amino acids. The V gene end was trimmed by 4 bases and the J gene end by 12 bases; junction bases not matched to a gene: 12. CDR1 is SGHRS and CDR2 is YFSETQ in the germline V gene. CDR3 loop: CASSAGTAGEELFF. CDR3 in DNA: TGCGCCAGCAGCGCCGGGACAGCGGGTGAGGAACTGTTTTTT.

In this sample, this clone turned up a few times. V gene TRBV15 combines with J gene TRBJ1-1, with 7 nucleotides matching TRBD1. With V trimmed by 3 bases and J by 4 bases, 2 bases remained unmatched. This CDR3 contains 13 residues. From germline, CDR1 is LNHNV and CDR2 YYDKDF (reference sequence). DNA of the CDR3: TGTGCCACCAGCAGGACAGGGACCACTGAAGCTTTCTTT. Translating gives CATSRTGTTEAFF.

The rearrangement links TRBV9 to TRBJ2-3, with TRBD2 as a possible D gene (6 bases). The germline V gene encodes CDR1 SGDLS and CDR2 YYNGEE. The V end lost 3 bases, the J end lost 5 bases, and 13 bases lay between the germline ends. CDR3 length equals 14 residues. CDR3: CASSARLSGDTQYF. CDR3 nucleotides: TGTGCCAGCAGCGCCCGTCTTAGCGGAGATACGCAGTATTTT. Full variable domain (missing parts from reference TRBV9 and TRBJ2-3): DSGVTQTPKHLITATGQRVTLRCSPRSGDLSVYWYQQSLDQGLQFLIQYYNGEERAKGNILERFSAQQFPDLHSELNLSSLELGDSALYFCASSARLSGDTQYFGPGTRLTVL.

This rearrangement joins TRBV11-3 to TRBJ2-5, with unresolved D. The CDR3 is 16 amino acids. Germline V CDR1 and CDR2: SGHNT, YENEEA. Between the trimmed V and J ends, which lost 0 bases and 5 bases, there was a span of 16 bases. CDR3 sequence: CASSLDSPGHGETQYF. The DNA for the CDR3 is TGTGCCAGCAGCTTAGATAGCCCTGGCCACGGGGAGACCCAGTACTTC.

The genes are TRBV7-2 and TRBJ2-3; 11 bases are shared with TRBD2. This CDR3 is 18 amino acids long. Germline V CDR1 and CDR2: SGHTA, FQGNSA. J lost 1 base, V lost 6 bases, and 12 bases had no gene match. CDR3 sequence reads: CASSHTGLAGGRTDTQYF. DNA of the CDR3: TGTGCCAGCAGTCACACGGGCCTAGCGGGAGGCCGCACAGATACGCAGTATTTT.

DNA for the CDR3: TGCAGCGTGGGGCTAGCGGGAGGGAGGGAGACCCAGTACTTC. Its translation: CSVGLAGGRETQYF. The rearrangement joins TRBV29-1 to TRBJ2-5; TRBD2 agrees at 12 bases. The trim removed 6 bases at V and 5 bases at J, leaving 7 bases unmatched. CDR3 length: 14 amino acids. Germline V gene sequence: CDR1 SQVTM, CDR2 ANQGSEA.

The rearrangement links TRBV6-6 to TRBJ2-5; 9 bases agree with TRBD2. CDR1 MNHNY and CDR2 SVGAGI come from the germline V gene (reference sequence). Trimming removed 6 bases from V and 5 bases from J; junction bases left unmatched: 4. The CDR3 has 13 amino acids. The CDR3 sequence is CASRLAGAETQYF. The CDR3 region has the DNA TGTGCCAGCAGGTTAGCGGGAGCGGAGACCCAGTACTTC.

This chain joins TRBV5-1 and TRBJ2-7, with 13 bases matching TRBD2. The CDR3 has 15 amino acids. Unmatched junction bases numbered 4, after V lost 0 bases and J lost 7 bases. Per the germline V gene, CDR1 is SGHRS and CDR2 is YFSETQ. CDR3 region: CASSLGGLAGNEQYF. CDR3 in DNA: TGCGCCAGCAGCTTGGGGGGACTAGCGGGAAATGAGCAGTACTTC.

This clone has just a few counts. The chain has TRBV29-1 and TRBJ1-1; D is ambiguous. Germline CDR1 is SQVTM and CDR2 is ANQGSEA. The CDR3 consists of 12 residues. This CDR3 reads CAGMGLYTEAFF. CDR3 nucleotides: TGCGCGGGGATGGGTCTGTACACTGAAGCTTTCTTT.